The 16 T cell receptor beta chains below all came from one sample that was sequenced in a study of blood T cell repertoires in COVID-19. Using immunoSEQ multiplex PCR, the repertoire was profiled, and TCRdb retains in-frame clones only, with some absent. The table lists 250,000 or so clones, about 80% of them singletons, with approximately 1.8% in the top ten. Sequenced sample: PBMCs or T cells enriched from blood (not recorded which). The receptors here all came from a man between 60 and 75 years old who had recovered from COVID-19.

The chain joins TRBV7-2 to TRBJ1-2; possible D gene TRBD1, 6 bases. Per germline, CDR1 SGHTA and CDR2 FQGNSA. The CDR3 has 18 amino acids. V lost 1 base and J lost 6, with 24 bases in between. The CDR3 sequence: CASSLEAAQGLRLDGYTF. In nucleotides, the CDR3 is TGTGCCAGCAGCTTAGAGGCCGCACAGGGTTTGCGACTGGATGGCTACACCTTC. The whole variable domain, filled in from reference TRBV7-2 and TRBJ1-2, reads GAGVSQSPSNKVTEKGKDVELRCDPISGHTALYWYRQSLGQGLEFLIYFQGNSAPDKSGLPSDRFSAERTGGSVSTLTIQRTQQEDSAVYLCASSLEAAQGLRLDGYTFGSGTRLTVV.

The CDR3 region has the DNA TGTGCCAGCAGCGTACAGGGGAGTGACTATGGCTACACCTTC. Amino acids: CASSVQGSDYGYTF. The chain couples TRBV3-1 (or the pseudogene TRBV3-2) to TRBJ1-2, with 7 bases identical to TRBD1. Losses at the gene ends were 5 bases for V and 3 bases for J; bases not matched to a gene: 6. The CDR3 contains 14 residues. From germline, CDR1 is LGHDT and CDR2 YNNKEL (reference sequence).

This clone turned up a few times. This sample also contains other DNA sequences that code for the same CDR3. This chain joins TRBV19 and TRBJ1-5; a possible D gene is TRBD1 (5 bases). The CDR3 length is 13 residues. The germline CDR1 and CDR2 sequences are LNHDA and SQIVND (reference sequence). V was cut by 4 bases and J by 5 bases, with 9 bases left in between. CDR3 amino acids: CASSRGGYQPQHF. CDR3 nucleotides: TGTGCCAGTAGTAGGGGCGGCTATCAGCCCCAGCATTTT. The whole variable domain, filled in from reference TRBV19 and TRBJ1-5, reads DGGITQSPKYLFRKEGQNVTLSCEQNLNHDAMYWYRQDPGQGLRLIYYSQIVNDFQKGDIAEGYSVSREKKESFPLTVTSAQKNPTAFYLCASSRGGYQPQHFGDGTRLSIL.

The genes are TRBV5-1 and TRBJ1-4; 10 bases match TRBD1. CDR1 and CDR2 from the germline V gene are SGHRS and YFSETQ. The CDR3 spans 17 residues. Unmatched junction bases numbered 10, after V lost 0 bases and J lost 8 bases. The CDR3 protein is CASSLAGVGTGVEKLFF. The CDR3 DNA follows: TGCGCCAGCAGCTTGGCGGGGGTCGGGACAGGGGTCGAAAAACTGTTTTTT.

The chain recombines TRBV18 with TRBJ1-4; 8 bases are a match to TRBD1. Germline CDR1 KGHSH, CDR2 LQKENI. This CDR3 comprises 15 residues. The V segment lost 3 bases and the J segment 7 bases; nucleotides outside the gene matches: 7. CDR3 DNA sequence: TGTGCCAGCTCACCGATCAGGGGGCTGGGTGAAAAACTGTTTTTT. As protein: CASSPIRGLGEKLFF.

The rearrangement uses TRBV11-2 and TRBJ1-1, with no clear D. Trimming took 5 bases from V and 0 from J, leaving 16 bases between them. CDR3 length: 16 amino acids. The germline gives CDR1 SGHAT, CDR2 FQNNGV. The CDR3 DNA reads as TGTGCCAGCAGCACTCCCACCCCTATTTTGAACACTGAAGCTTTCTTT. This translates into CASSTPTPILNTEAFF.

V usage is TRBV19 and J usage is TRBJ2-7; 9 nucleotides agree with TRBD1. CDR1 and CDR2 (germline): LNHDA, SQIVND (reference sequence). This CDR3 contains 13 residues. Unmatched junction bases numbered 3, after V lost 6 bases and J lost 3 bases. CDR3 sequence reads: CASSRDRDYEQYF. Written as DNA, the CDR3 is TGTGCCAGTAGCCGGGACAGGGACTACGAGCAGTACTTC. Full variable domain (outside the CDR3, taken from reference TRBV19 and TRBJ2-7): DGGITQSPKYLFRKEGQNVTLSCEQNLNHDAMYWYRQDPGQGLRLIYYSQIVNDFQKGDIAEGYSVSREKKESFPLTVTSAQKNPTAFYLCASSRDRDYEQYFGPGTRLTVT.

In this sample, this clone turned up once. This rearrangement joins TRBV11-1 to TRBJ2-7; D is possibly TRBD1 (6 bases). V was cut by 1 base and J by 0 bases, with 10 bases left in between. CDR1 and CDR2 (germline): SGHAT, FQDESV (reference sequence). The CDR3 sequence is 15 residues long. In nucleotides, the CDR3 is TGTGCCAGCAGCTTAGAGTGGGGGCACTCCTACGAGCAGTACTTC. Translated: CASSLEWGHSYEQYF. Combining the CDR3 with reference TRBV11-1 and TRBJ2-7 gives the whole variable domain EAEVAQSPRYKITEKSQAVAFWCDPISGHATLYWYRQILGQGPELLVQFQDESVVDDSQLPKDRFSAERLKGVDSTLKIQPAELGDSAMYLCASSLEWGHSYEQYFGPGTRLTVT.

The chain employs TRBV4-3 and TRBJ1-5; perhaps TRBD1 as D (6 bases). Trimming removed 0 bases from V and 5 bases from J, with 14 bases in between. CDR3 length: 16 amino acids. The V gene's germline CDR1 is LGHNA and CDR2 YSLEER. CDR3 protein: CASSQDSLGGHQPQHF. The DNA of the CDR3 is TGCGCCAGCAGCCAAGATTCGCTGGGGGGGCATCAGCCCCAGCATTTT.

The chain combines TRBV4-3 with TRBJ1-2; D ambiguous. Germline-derived CDR1 and CDR2 are LGHNA and YSLEER. The CDR3 is 16 residues long. The V gene lost 0 bases and the J gene lost 0 bases, with 11 bases spanning the gap. The CDR3 DNA reads TGCGCCAGCAGCCAAGATTTAGGAGTCTCTAACTATGGCTACACCTTC. It translates to CASSQDLGVSNYGYTF.

J is TRBJ1-2 and V is TRBV10-3; 12 bases map to TRBD1. In germline, CDR1 is ENHRY, CDR2 SYGVKD. CDR3 size: 12 residues. J lost 8 bases, V lost 9 bases, and 4 bases had no gene match. The CDR3 protein is CAIGTGGRGYTF. In DNA form, the CDR3 reads TGTGCCATTGGGACAGGGGGCAGGGGCTACACCTTC.

The genes are TRBV6-5 and TRBJ2-5; 8 bases are shared with TRBD2. Germline V gene sequence: CDR1 MNHEY, CDR2 SVGAGI. The junction had 11 bases not matched to a gene; V was cut back by 7 bases and J by 4 bases. This CDR3 has 15 amino acids. The CDR3: CASTHGSGLAETQYF. The CDR3 bases are TGTGCCAGCACCCACGGGAGCGGACTAGCAGAGACCCAGTACTTC.

The chain carries TRBV5-1 and TRBJ2-2; D is possibly TRBD1 (7 bases). V lost 3 bases and J 5 bases, leaving 20 bases between the germline ends. The germline CDR1 and CDR2 sequences are SGHRS and YFSETQ. The CDR3 is 17 residues long. CDR3 bases: TGCGCCAGCAGCTCAACACAGGGGTTTGGGGGGACCGGGGAGCTGTTTTTT. Its protein is CASSSTQGFGGTGELFF.

The chain has TRBV6-5 and TRBJ2-1; 7 bases are a match to TRBD1. The CDR3 has 12 amino acids. Trimming at V came to 5 bases and at J to 7 bases, leaving 2 bases not matched to a gene. CDR1 MNHEY and CDR2 SVGAGI come from the germline V gene. The CDR3 region has the DNA TGTGCCAGCAGTACACAGGGGAATGAGCAGTTCTTC. Protein product: CASSTQGNEQFF.

The chain joins TRBV29-1 to TRBJ2-7; maybe TRBD1 (5 bases). The CDR3 runs to 12 residues. Trimming removed 6 bases from V and 0 bases from J, with 9 bases in between. Germline CDR1 SQVTM, CDR2 ANQGSEA. The CDR3 sequence: CSVRQSSYEQYF. The CDR3 bases are TGCAGCGTGCGACAGTCCTCCTACGAGCAGTACTTC.

The chain couples TRBV18 to TRBJ2-2; 9 bases line up with TRBD2. The length of the CDR3 is 16 residues. The junction had 5 bases not matched to a gene; V was cut back by 2 bases and J by 4 bases. CDR1 is KGHSH and CDR2 is LQKENI in the germline V gene. In nucleotides, the CDR3 is TGTGCCAGCTCACCAACCCGCGGGGGGGTCACCGGGGAGCTGTTTTTT. It translates to CASSPTRGGVTGELFF.